Listed here are 9 T cell receptor beta chains from one sample, sequenced in a study of PD-1 blockade in classical Hodgkin lymphoma. Every patient had relapsed following autologous stem cell transplantation, and cohorts differed in brentuximab vedotin exposure. The data were produced by immunoSEQ multiplex PCR, yet TCRdb's version contains in-frame clones alone and is incomplete. Here the sample spans about 41,000 clones, around three quarters being singletons. Specimen: peripheral blood mononuclear cells (PBMCs), collected at baseline. These receptors were taken from a human donor with classical Hodgkin lymphoma.

The chain joins TRBV5-1 to TRBJ2-3; maybe TRBD1 (6 bases). Germline V gene sequence: CDR1 SGHRS, CDR2 YFSETQ. The CDR3 runs 15 residues. Between the trimmed V and J ends, which lost 4 bases and 0 bases, there was a span of 12 bases. The CDR3 DNA is TGCGCCAGCAGCGTCAGGGGTCTTAGCACAGATACGCAGTATTTT. Translating gives CASSVRGLSTDTQYF.

The chain combines TRBV9 with TRBJ2-7, with TRBD1 as a possible D gene (5 bases). Trimming took off 3 bases at V and 6 bases at J, with 13 bases between the two ends. Germline V gene lookup returns CDR1 SGDLS and CDR2 YYNGEE. This CDR3 comprises 13 residues. The CDR3 DNA reads TGTGCCAGCAGCGGACCGAGAACAGGCGAGCAGTACTTC. The encoded protein is CASSGPRTGEQYF.

The chain uses TRBV29-1 and TRBJ2-5, with TRBD2 identical over 9 bases. The V gene end was trimmed by 6 bases and the J gene end by 4 bases; junction bases not matched to a gene: 6. The CDR3 sequence is 13 residues long. Germline V lookup: CDR1 SQVTM, CDR2 ANQGSEA. The CDR3 nucleotides read TGCAGCGTAAATAGCGGGAGCGGAGAGACCCAGTACTTC. Its translation is CSVNSGSGETQYF.

A single count supports this clone. The rearrangement links TRBV5-1 to TRBJ2-5; D is undetermined. The germline V gene has CDR1 SGHRS and CDR2 YFSETQ. The CDR3 extends over 15 amino acids. The germline V and J ends were trimmed by 0 bases and 5 bases, with 14 bases remaining between them. DNA of the CDR3: TGCGCCAGCAGCTTGGTGGTAGATCTAAGGGAGACCCAGTACTTC. Amino acid sequence: CASSLVVDLRETQYF.

This clone was seen just once. V and J are TRBV6-5 and TRBJ1-1; a possible D gene is TRBD1 (5 bases). V was shortened by 4 bases and J by 4 bases, with 10 bases between the two germline ends. The CDR3 consists of 13 residues. CDR1 is MNHEY and CDR2 is SVGAGI in the germline V gene. Here the CDR3 DNA reads TGTGCCAGCAGTTTCGAGGGGAGCACTGAAGCTTTCTTT. Its protein product is CASSFEGSTEAFF.

This rearrangement joins TRBV6-1 to TRBJ2-7, with 8 nucleotides matching TRBD1. Trimming removed 6 bases from V and 3 bases from J; junction bases left unmatched: 4. The CDR3 covers 13 residues. Per germline, CDR1 MNHNS and CDR2 SASEGT. CDR3 sequence: CASSRDRSYEQYF. CDR3 nucleotides: TGTGCCAGCAGCCGGGACAGGAGCTACGAGCAGTACTTC.

Only a few counts were recorded for this clone. The chain combines TRBV7-2 with TRBJ2-1; D unresolved. V shed 2 bases and J shed 8 bases, with 10 bases lying between them. Germline V lookup: CDR1 SGHTA, CDR2 FQGNSA. The CDR3 extends over 13 amino acids. The CDR3 DNA is TGTGCCAGCAGCTTACGCGAAAATTATGAGCAGTTCTTC. Encoded protein: CASSLRENYEQFF.

V usage is TRBV11-2 and J usage is TRBJ2-7; TRBD1 aligns across 10 bases. J was trimmed by 3 bases and V by 5 bases; bases with no gene match: 7. The CDR3 extends over 15 amino acids. CDR1 is SGHAT and CDR2 is FQNNGV in the germline V gene. DNA of the CDR3: TGTGCCAGCAGCCGACGTCGGGACAGGGGCTACGAGCAGTACTTC. Residues: CASSRRRDRGYEQYF.

This clone was seen once. The rearrangement joins TRBV6-4 to TRBJ2-1; D possibly corresponds to TRBD2 (6 bases). The V and J ends lost 2 bases and 0 bases respectively, with 14 bases between them. The CDR3 extends over 17 amino acids. CDR1 and CDR2 from the germline V gene are MRHNA and SNTAGT. Here the CDR3 reads CASSDHGGRGSYNEQFF. The DNA for the CDR3 is TGTGCCAGCAGTGACCACGGCGGGCGGGGCTCCTACAATGAGCAGTTCTTC.